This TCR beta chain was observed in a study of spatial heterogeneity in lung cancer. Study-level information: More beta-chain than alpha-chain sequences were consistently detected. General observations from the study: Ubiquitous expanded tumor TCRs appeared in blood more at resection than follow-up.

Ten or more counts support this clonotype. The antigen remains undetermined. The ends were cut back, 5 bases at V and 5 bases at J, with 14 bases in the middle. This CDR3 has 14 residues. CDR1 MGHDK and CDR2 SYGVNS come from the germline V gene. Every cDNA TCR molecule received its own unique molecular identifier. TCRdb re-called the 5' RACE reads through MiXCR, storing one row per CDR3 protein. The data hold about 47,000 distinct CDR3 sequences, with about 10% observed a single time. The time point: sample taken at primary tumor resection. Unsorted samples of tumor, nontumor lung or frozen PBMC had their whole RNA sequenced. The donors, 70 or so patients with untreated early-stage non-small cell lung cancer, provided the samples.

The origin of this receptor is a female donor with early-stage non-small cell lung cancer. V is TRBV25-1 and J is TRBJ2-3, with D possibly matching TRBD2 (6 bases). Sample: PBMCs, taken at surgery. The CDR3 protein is CASSLGRGKDTQYF. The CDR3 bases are TGTGCCAGCAGTCTTGGGCGGGGTAAAGATACGCAGTATTTT.